This TCR beta chain originates from a study of monozygotic twins with cystic fibrosis. Germline CDR1 and CDR2: DFQATT and SNEGSKA (reference sequence). The CDR3 is 11 residues long. V lost 3 bases, J lost 4 bases, and 7 bases lay in between. To note about this clone: Its antigen remains unknown.

General study findings and limits: Nucleotide-identical clonotype sharing was significantly higher within monozygotic CF twin pairs than between unrelated CF individuals. V usage most resembled the co-twin in 13 of 16 pairs. Median Simpson clonality of roughly 0.0093 suggested naive T cells predominated. Age, concordance and disease severity did not associate with shared CDR3 numbers.

TCRdb keeps only in-frame clones here, not all; method: immunoSEQ multiplex PCR. Of around 23,000 clones in the sample, around 93% are singletons; the top ten hold roughly 0.3%. Sequencing input: blood. The chain employs TRBV20-1 and TRBJ2-7; unclear D gene. The source is a girl aged 2-15 years with cystic fibrosis. CDR3 sequence (DNA): TGCAGTGCTAGTGACCCGTACGAGCAGTACTTC. Translating it yields CSASDPYEQYF.